This entry concerns a single TCR beta chain. The data belong to a study of PD-L1 blockade in urothelial cancer. Time point indicated: pretreatment peripheral blood. Synthetic TCR analog templates were spiked into each PCR. Clones were sequenced by immunoSEQ multiplex PCR, and TCRdb holds only the in-frame ones, with some missing. The table has more than 50,000 clones, about four fifths seen once; the top ten hold 2.5% to 4%. The CDR3 is 13 residues long. Trimming took 9 bases from V and 5 from J, leaving 17 bases between them. Germline V gene sequence: CDR1 LNHNV, CDR2 YYDKDF (reference sequence). This TCR was sampled from a man in his 70s with urothelial cancer. The sample here was PBMCs, taken around atezolizumab (anti-PD-L1) treatment. The J gene is TRBJ2-7, the V gene TRBV15; the D gene is possibly TRBD2 (6 bases). Here the CDR3 reads CATADGSIHEQYF. The CDR3 nucleotides read TGTGCCACGGCAGACGGGAGTATCCACGAGCAGTACTTC.